This T cell receptor (beta chain) was sequenced during a study of long-term antiretroviral therapy in people with HIV. Assay version v3.0 of immunoSEQ was used, and it was run at survey level. The data were produced by immunoSEQ multiplex PCR, yet TCRdb's version contains in-frame clones alone and is incomplete. The repertoire holds about 24,000 clones, roughly four fifths seen once, with around 20% in the top ten. This clone was found a few times. Germline V gene sequence: CDR1 MDHEN, CDR2 SYDVKM. The CDR3 is 16 residues long. Trimming took 8 bases from V and 4 from J, leaving 23 bases between them. The rearrangement joins TRBV28 to TRBJ1-2; no firm D call. Sample: unsorted PBMCs, taken 0.4 years after starting antiretroviral therapy. The sequence derives from a middle-aged man with HIV. In DNA form, the CDR3 reads TGTGCCAGCCAGTTTCCCACTACGAGGGCCCCCTATGGCTACACCTTC. As protein: CASQFPTTRAPYGYTF.